This T cell receptor (beta chain) is drawn from a study of control samples from healthy donors and cancer patients. Some clones are missing from TCRdb's copy, which holds only in-frame ones; the method was immunoSEQ multiplex PCR. The sample lists 45,000 to 60,000 clones, about 93% occurring once. This receptor was obtained from a man aged 25-40 years in good health. The sequenced material came from blood.

CDR3 in DNA: TGCAGCGTCGAGGCGAGAGAGGGGGCCCCTTCTAACTATGGCTACACCTTC. This sequence encodes CSVEAREGAPSNYGYTF. V is TRBV29-1 and J is TRBJ1-2, with TRBD1 identical over 7 bases. CDR1 and CDR2 from the germline V gene are SQVTM and ANQGSEA. The ends lost 6 bases at V and 0 bases at J; junction bases unmatched: 16. CDR3 length: 17 residues.